This entry lists 32 T cell receptor beta chains sequenced from one sample in a study of cytomegalovirus exposure and HLA in healthy donors. This table comes from immunoSEQ multiplex PCR, and its TCRdb copy is limited to in-frame clones, with some not included. The table lists 200,000 to 300,000 clones, approximately 83% of them singletons. The sample comprised PBMCs. These receptors were collected from a woman in her twenties or thirties in good health and CMV-seropositive.

The chain has TRBV6-4 and TRBJ1-1; TRBD1 might be the D (6 bases). This CDR3 region has 18 residues. Germline assignment: CDR1 MRHNA and CDR2 SNTAGT. V lost 0 bases to trimming and J lost 2 bases, with 19 bases between them. The CDR3 DNA sequence: TGTGCCAGCAGTGACTCGACGTTAGTACAGGGATTTAACACTGAAGCTTTCTTT. As protein: CASSDSTLVQGFNTEAFF.

The chain is built from TRBV10-3 and TRBJ1-1, with D unresolved. Trimming shortened V by 3 bases and J by 1 base, and 15 bases separated the two germline ends. CDR3 size: 16 residues. Germline V lookup: CDR1 ENHRY, CDR2 SYGVKD. Here the CDR3 DNA reads TGTGCCATCAGTGACGGGGTAACCAAGACGAACACTGAAGCTTTCTTT. It translates to CAISDGVTKTNTEAFF.

The chain combines TRBV30 with TRBJ2-5; 7 positions match TRBD1. Germline V gene sequence: CDR1 GTSNPN, CDR2 SVGIG (reference sequence). V trimming: 1 base; J trimming: 2 bases; junction bases outside the gene matches: 4. CDR3 length: 14 residues. CDR3 sequence: CAWSDGTEQETQYF. The CDR3 DNA reads TGTGCCTGGAGTGACGGGACAGAACAAGAGACCCAGTACTTC. The full variable domain, completed using reference TRBV30 and TRBJ2-5, is SQTIHQWPATLVQPVGSPLSLECTVEGTSNPNLYWYRQAAGRGLQLLFYSVGIGQISSEVPQNLSASRPQDRQFILSSKKLLLSDSGFYLCAWSDGTEQETQYFGPGTRLLVL.

The chain recombines TRBV11-1 with TRBJ2-7, with 9 bases matching TRBD2. V lost 5 bases, J lost 2 bases, and 16 bases stayed unmatched. CDR1 is SGHAT and CDR2 is FQDESV in the germline V gene (reference sequence). This CDR3 has 18 residues. The CDR3 DNA sequence: TGTGCCAGCAGCCGACGGCTTCTCAGGACTAGCGCGACCTACGAGCAGTACTTC. Encoded protein: CASSRRLLRTSATYEQYF.

V gene TRBV19 combines with J gene TRBJ2-7, with unresolved D. The CDR3 extends over 14 amino acids. Germline V CDR1 and CDR2: LNHDA, SQIVND (reference sequence). V lost 2 bases and J 4 bases, leaving 12 bases between the germline ends. The CDR3 DNA reads TGTGCCAGTAGTATAAGTGCGGTTACATACGAGCAGTACTTC. As protein: CASSISAVTYEQYF.

V and J are TRBV29-1 and TRBJ2-3; 10 bases align to TRBD1. The CDR3 consists of 16 residues. Germline trimming cut 2 bases from V and 5 bases from J; bases unmatched to any gene: 10. Per the germline V gene, CDR1 is SQVTM and CDR2 is ANQGSEA. The CDR3 region is CSVEPGVGTGVDTQYF. The CDR3 coding sequence is TGCAGCGTTGAACCCGGGGTGGGGACAGGGGTAGATACGCAGTATTTT.

V is TRBV7-8 and J is TRBJ2-3; the D gene is possibly TRBD2 (7 bases). Germline values: CDR1 SGHVS, CDR2 FQNEAQ. The ends were cut back, 1 base at V and 4 bases at J, with 15 bases in the middle. The CDR3 loop spans 16 amino acids. The CDR3 DNA is TGTGCCAGCAGCTTAGTTCGGGGGGCGCAGGCAGATACGCAGTATTTT. Amino acids: CASSLVRGAQADTQYF.

The sample holds a few counts of this clone. The chain links TRBV2 to TRBJ2-7; 7 bases fit TRBD2. From germline, CDR1 is SNHLY and CDR2 FYNNEI. The CDR3 is made up of 15 amino acids. Trimming took 6 bases from V and 3 from J; bases not matched to a gene: 11. The CDR3 spells CASSQGSGGYYEQYF. The CDR3 DNA reads TGTGCCAGCAGCCAGGGTTCGGGAGGCTACTACGAGCAGTACTTC.

The genes are TRBV10-3 and TRBJ2-2; 7 bases agree with TRBD1. Germline values: CDR1 ENHRY, CDR2 SYGVKD. The CDR3 length is 15 residues. Trimming cost V 6 bases and J 4 bases; bases outside gene matches: 8. The CDR3 sequence is CAIRDRVLSTGELFF. The CDR3 region has the DNA TGTGCCATCAGAGACAGGGTTCTAAGCACCGGGGAGCTGTTTTTT.

The chain has TRBV5-1 and TRBJ2-7, with TRBD2 matching over 14 bases. Germline assignment: CDR1 SGHRS and CDR2 YFSETQ. Trimming took 4 bases from V and 1 from J; bases not matched to a gene: 13. CDR3 length: 19 amino acids. For the CDR3, the DNA is TGCGCCAGCAGCCCGCTTTACGGGACTAGCGGGAGCAAGTCCTACGAGCAGTACTTC. Its protein product is CASSPLYGTSGSKSYEQYF.

This clone occurred once. V usage is TRBV10-3 and J usage is TRBJ1-5; TRBD1 matches 10 bases. Germline CDR1 reads ENHRY; CDR2 reads SYGVKD. CDR3 length: 15 amino acids. The trim removed 4 bases at V and 5 bases at J, leaving 5 bases unmatched. CDR3 residues: CAISGTGTGDQPQHF. The CDR3 nucleotides are TGTGCCATCAGTGGGACCGGGACAGGGGATCAGCCCCAGCATTTT.

This clone showed up just once. The rearrangement joins TRBV5-8 to TRBJ2-3; perhaps TRBD1 as D (6 bases). CDR1 and CDR2 from the germline V gene are SGHTS and YDEGEE. V was shortened by 4 bases and J by 2 bases, with 14 bases between the two germline ends. The CDR3 loop spans 15 amino acids. CDR3 bases: TGTGCCAGCAGCAGTCCGGGACAACCCACAGATACGCAGTATTTT. It specifies CASSSPGQPTDTQYF.

The chain combines TRBV2 with TRBJ2-1; 8 positions agree with TRBD2. This CDR3 has 17 amino acids. V was clipped by 6 bases and J by 3 bases; unmatched bases: 13. Germline CDR1 SNHLY, CDR2 FYNNEI. For the CDR3, the DNA is TGTGCCAGCAGGGCAAAACCGGGACTAGACTTCTACAATGAGCAGTTCTTC. It codes for CASRAKPGLDFYNEQFF. The variable domain in full, with the rest retrieved from reference TRBV2 and TRBJ2-1, is EPEVTQTPSHQVTQMGQEVILRCVPISNHLYFYWYRQILGQKVEFLVSFYNNEISEKSEIFDDQFSVERPDGSNFTLKIRSTKLEDSAMYFCASRAKPGLDFYNEQFFGPGTRLTVL.

The chain recombines TRBV4-1 with TRBJ2-7; 7 bases match TRBD1. The CDR3 runs to 18 residues. The V and J ends lost 1 base and 1 base, in that order; junction bases with no gene match: 13. Germline-derived CDR1 and CDR2 are MGHRA and YSYEKL. The CDR3 region is CASSQGVGEGQFSYEQYF. The CDR3 DNA is TGCGCCAGCAGCCAAGGTGTCGGAGAGGGACAGTTTTCCTACGAGCAGTACTTC.

The chain couples TRBV15 to TRBJ2-2; possible D gene TRBD2, 6 bases. Germline-derived CDR1 and CDR2 are LNHNV and YYDKDF (reference sequence). Trimming took 3 bases from V and 3 from J, leaving 11 bases between them. CDR3 length: 15 amino acids. The CDR3 loop reads CATSRAGRDTGELFF. In DNA, the CDR3 is TGTGCCACCAGCAGGGCGGGAAGGGACACCGGGGAGCTGTTTTTT.

The gene calls are TRBV29-1 and TRBJ1-1; maybe TRBD1 (5 bases). CDR1 is SQVTM and CDR2 is ANQGSEA in the germline V gene. Trimming removed 4 bases from V and 6 bases from J, with 9 bases in between. This CDR3 comprises 11 residues. CDR3 sequence reads: CSVAGMAEAFF. The CDR3 DNA sequence: TGCAGCGTTGCAGGGATGGCTGAAGCTTTCTTT.

The chain has TRBV19 and TRBJ2-5; TRBD2 agrees at 8 bases. The CDR3 sequence is 13 residues long. J gave up 5 bases and V 5 bases, and 4 bases lay outside the gene matches. Germline-derived CDR1 and CDR2 are LNHDA and SQIVND (reference sequence). The CDR3 coding sequence is TGTGCCAGTAGTCCAAGACTAGCGGAGACCCAGTACTTC. The encoded protein is CASSPRLAETQYF.

The genes are TRBV5-1 and TRBJ2-5; 8 bases map to TRBD1. Trimming removed 4 bases from V and 3 bases from J; junction bases left unmatched: 8. Germline values: CDR1 SGHRS, CDR2 YFSETQ. This CDR3 contains 15 residues. The CDR3 sequence: CASSTLQGDKETQYF. The CDR3, as DNA: TGCGCCAGCAGCACCCTACAGGGGGATAAAGAGACCCAGTACTTC.

The chain employs TRBV18 and TRBJ2-7; 8 bases align to TRBD1. The CDR3 is made up of 17 amino acids. CDR1 KGHSH and CDR2 LQKENI come from the germline V gene. V gave up 4 bases and J gave up 3 bases; unmatched junction bases: 14. CDR3 coding DNA: TGTGCCAGCTCACAAACCGAAACCGGGACAGGTGACTACGAGCAGTACTTC. This encodes CASSQTETGTGDYEQYF.

The gene calls are TRBV5-4 and TRBJ2-1; TRBD1 matches at 9 bases. In germline, CDR1 is SGHNT, CDR2 YYREEE (reference sequence). V lost 0 bases, J lost 7 bases, and 5 bases stayed unmatched. The CDR3 extends over 15 amino acids. The CDR3 sequence: CASSLEGTGWNEQFF. The CDR3 coding sequence is TGTGCCAGCAGCTTGGAAGGGACAGGGTGGAATGAGCAGTTCTTC.

The CDR3 sequence: CASSRQQVYGYTF. The CDR3 nucleotides read TGTGCCAGCAGCCGACAGCAAGTCTATGGCTACACCTTC. The J gene is TRBJ1-2, the V gene TRBV7-9, with TRBD1 as a possible D gene (5 bases). The CDR3 consists of 13 residues. CDR1 SEHNR and CDR2 FQNEAQ come from the germline V gene (reference sequence). V was shortened by 5 bases and J by 4 bases, with 11 bases between the two germline ends.

This CDR3 is CASSLRTVEKLFF. CDR3 coding DNA: TGTGCCAGTAGTCTGAGGACAGTTGAAAAACTGTTTTTT. The chain combines TRBV19 with TRBJ1-4; weak D call: TRBD1 (6 bases). CDR1 LNHDA and CDR2 SQIVND come from the germline V gene (reference sequence). V was shortened by 5 bases and J by 7 bases, with 11 bases between the two germline ends. This CDR3 is 13 amino acids long.

The chain uses TRBV30 and TRBJ1-1; 10 bases match TRBD1. With V trimmed by 7 bases and J by 1 base, 6 bases remained unmatched. The germline CDR1 and CDR2 sequences are GTSNPN and SVGIG (reference sequence). The CDR3 covers 14 residues. This chain's CDR3 is CALNRDRGNTEAFF. In DNA, the CDR3 is TGTGCCTTAAACCGGGACAGGGGGAACACTGAAGCTTTCTTT.

V usage is TRBV27 and J usage is TRBJ1-2; 7 bases agree with TRBD1. Germline V gives CDR1 MNHEY, CDR2 SMNVEV (reference sequence). V lost 5 bases, J lost 4 bases, and 10 bases stayed unmatched. This CDR3 contains 15 residues. CDR3 nucleotides: TGTGCCAGCAGTCCAGCCGGGACAGACACCTATGGCTACACCTTC. This encodes CASSPAGTDTYGYTF.

This rearrangement joins TRBV5-1 to TRBJ1-1, with 8 nucleotides matching TRBD1. This CDR3 contains 15 residues. V gave up 3 bases and J gave up 6 bases; unmatched junction bases: 10. Germline V gives CDR1 SGHRS, CDR2 YFSETQ. In nucleotides, the CDR3 is TGCGCCAGCAGCTGGGGACAGGAGGTTATCTCTGAAGCTTTCTTT. Translation gives CASSWGQEVISEAFF.

V gene TRBV29-1 combines with J gene TRBJ2-7; 8 positions agree with TRBD1. Germline values: CDR1 SQVTM, CDR2 ANQGSEA. The CDR3 extends over 13 amino acids. The V gene end was trimmed by 6 bases and the J gene end by 7 bases; junction bases not matched to a gene: 11. This CDR3 reads CSVRTGRANEQYF. The CDR3 bases are TGCAGCGTCCGGACAGGGCGCGCTAATGAGCAGTACTTC.

The rearrangement joins TRBV7-8 to TRBJ1-5, with 8 bases identical to TRBD1. This CDR3 region has 15 residues. The V segment lost 2 bases and the J segment 0 bases; nucleotides outside the gene matches: 0. The V gene's germline CDR1 is SGHVS and CDR2 FQNEAQ. CDR3 in amino acids: CASSLQGASNQPQHF. For the CDR3, the DNA is TGTGCCAGCAGCTTACAGGGGGCTAGCAATCAGCCCCAGCATTTT.

The gene calls are TRBV28 and TRBJ1-3, with 8 bases matching TRBD1. Germline V gene data show CDR1 as MDHEN and CDR2 as SYDVKM. This CDR3 spans 15 amino acids. Trimming cost V 3 bases and J 4 bases; bases outside gene matches: 5. In DNA, the CDR3 is TGTGCCAGCAGTTTGATCACAGGGGGAGGAAACACCATATATTTT. As protein: CASSLITGGGNTIYF. The full variable domain, with the rest looked up from reference TRBV28 and TRBJ1-3, is DVKVTQSSRYLVKRTGEKVFLECVQDMDHENMFWYRQDPGLGLRLIYFSYDVKMKEKGDIPEGYSVSREKKERFSLILESASTNQTSMYLCASSLITGGGNTIYFGEGSWLTVV.

The rearrangement uses TRBV4-1 and TRBJ2-3; 8 nucleotides line up with TRBD2. Germline lookup yields CDR1 MGHRA and CDR2 YSYEKL. CDR3 length: 15 amino acids. The junction had 4 bases not matched to a gene; V was cut back by 1 base and J by 4 bases. The CDR3 DNA reads TGCGCCAGCAGCCAAGGACTAGCGAGCGCAGATACGCAGTATTTT. It codes for CASSQGLASADTQYF.

This chain links TRBV10-3 with TRBJ2-3; 13 bases align to TRBD2. There are 19 residues in the CDR3. Looked up from germline, CDR1 is ENHRY and CDR2 is SYGVKD. The ends lost 0 bases at V and 0 bases at J; junction bases unmatched: 6. The CDR3 DNA reads as TGTGCCATCAGTGAGTCGGGGACTAGCGGGATTGCTAGCACAGATACGCAGTATTTT. Protein sequence: CAISESGTSGIASTDTQYF.

CDR3 amino acids: CASSPTGLAGRGTGELFF. CDR3 bases: TGTGCCAGCAGCCCGACGGGACTAGCGGGAAGGGGGACCGGGGAGCTGTTTTTT. The genes are TRBV5-4 and TRBJ2-2; the match to TRBD2 covers 13 bases. Germline V gene lookup returns CDR1 SGHNT and CDR2 YYREEE (reference sequence). The J segment lost 5 bases and the V segment lost 4 bases, leaving 11 bases of the junction unmatched. This CDR3 has 18 residues.

In DNA, the CDR3 is TGTGCCAGTAGTCGGACAGGGGGGGACGGGGAGCTGTTTTTT. It encodes CASSRTGGDGELFF. J is TRBJ2-2 and V is TRBV19, with 10 bases that match TRBD1. This CDR3 has 14 residues. V lost 5 bases, J lost 7 bases, and 4 bases stayed unmatched. From germline, CDR1 is LNHDA and CDR2 SQIVND (reference sequence).